The clone carrying this T cell receptor beta chain was counted at least ten times. The antigen is undetermined. The data derive from a study of blood T cells in healthy people across ages. Study context: With template switching, about one barcoded beta molecule was captured per two T cells.

After removal of 8 bases from V and 5 bases from J, the junction contained 6 bases not matched to a gene. The CDR3 runs 14 residues. Study conclusions and caveats: A roughly linear age-dependent decrease characterized TCR beta diversity per million T cells. The CMV status of each donor remained undetermined, and this could have confounded shifts in expanded clonotypes.

Combining a sample-barcoded 5' primer with a J-beta primer mix, a second PCR ran for roughly 7 to 12 cycles. TCRdb processed the 5' RACE reads anew with MiXCR; each CDR3 protein has one entry. Counted here are over 300,000 distinct CDR3 sequences, approximately 47% occurring once; the ten biggest clones make up under 65%. The sample was blood. The chain is built from TRBV12-3 or TRBV12-4 and TRBJ2-1; 10 nucleotides match TRBD2. This receptor was taken from a man aged 60-69 years in good health. In DNA, the CDR3 is TGTGCCAGCTGGACTAGCGGAGTCAACAATGAGCAGTTCTTC. Protein product: CASWTSGVNNEQFF.